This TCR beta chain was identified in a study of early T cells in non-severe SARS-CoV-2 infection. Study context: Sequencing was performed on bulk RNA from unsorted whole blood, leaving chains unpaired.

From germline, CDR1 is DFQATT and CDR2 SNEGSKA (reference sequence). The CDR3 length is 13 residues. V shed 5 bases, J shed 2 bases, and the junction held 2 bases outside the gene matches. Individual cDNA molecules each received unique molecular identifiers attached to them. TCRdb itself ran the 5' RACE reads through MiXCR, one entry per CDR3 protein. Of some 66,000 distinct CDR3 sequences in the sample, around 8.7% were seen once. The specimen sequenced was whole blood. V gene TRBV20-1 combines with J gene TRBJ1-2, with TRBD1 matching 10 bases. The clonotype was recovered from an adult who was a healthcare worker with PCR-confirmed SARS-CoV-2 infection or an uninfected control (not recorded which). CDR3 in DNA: TGCAGTGCTTCGGGACAGGGGAACTATGGCTACACCTTC. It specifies CSASGQGNYGYTF.